Presented here are 11 T cell receptor beta chains from one specimen sequenced in a study of OX40 agonist ivuxolimab in advanced cancers. Only in-frame clones appear in the TCRdb table, and some are missing; sequencing was by immunoSEQ multiplex PCR. The table has around 57,000 clones, 70% to 90% seen once. Specimen: CD4+ or CD8+ T cells sorted from blood, collected in a trial of the OX40 agonist ivuxolimab. These receptors were collected from an adult with an advanced solid tumor such as melanoma, head and neck, liver or kidney cancer.

The rearrangement joins TRBV7-8 to TRBJ1-4, with TRBD1 as a possible D gene (6 bases). The CDR3 has 14 residues. Trimming removed 5 bases at V and 5 bases at J, with 12 bases between. Germline assignment: CDR1 SGHVS and CDR2 FQNEAQ. CDR3 sequence: CASSLGTMNEKLFF. The CDR3 DNA reads as TGTGCCAGCAGCCTCGGGACAATGAATGAAAAACTGTTTTTT.

The chain is built from TRBV7-9 and TRBJ1-2; D remains ambiguous. V lost 3 bases and J lost 0, with 8 bases in between. The germline CDR1 and CDR2 sequences are SEHNR and FQNEAQ (reference sequence). The CDR3 has 14 residues. CDR3 sequence: CASSLAEANYGYTF. The DNA of the CDR3 is TGTGCCAGCAGCTTGGCCGAAGCTAACTATGGCTACACCTTC.

The chain is built from TRBV5-5 and TRBJ2-7, with 9 nucleotides matching TRBD2. This CDR3 spans 15 amino acids. V shed 7 bases and J 4 bases; nucleotides not matched to a gene: 12. Germline CDR1 SGHKS, CDR2 YYEKEE (reference sequence). The CDR3 sequence: CASGTFGTSTYEQYF. CDR3 nucleotide sequence: TGTGCCAGCGGCACCTTCGGGACTAGCACGTACGAGCAGTACTTC.

The CDR3, as DNA: TGTGCCAGCAGGGGGGGACTAGCGGGAGGGGCAGATACGCAGTATTTT. It yields the protein CASRGGLAGGADTQYF. V gene TRBV2 combines with J gene TRBJ2-3, with TRBD2 matching over 16 bases. Losses at the gene ends were 6 bases for V and 4 bases for J; bases not matched to a gene: 4. The CDR3 consists of 16 residues. The germline CDR1 and CDR2 sequences are SNHLY and FYNNEI.

The gene calls are TRBV7-2 and TRBJ2-5, with 10 bases aligning to TRBD2. CDR1 is SGHTA, CDR2 FQGNSA, per germline. The V gene end was trimmed by 4 bases and the J gene end by 5 bases; junction bases not matched to a gene: 7. The CDR3 has 15 residues. This CDR3 reads CASSSSSGSGETQYF. CDR3 coding DNA: TGTGCCAGCAGCTCCTCTAGCGGGAGCGGGGAGACCCAGTACTTC.

V and J are TRBV2 and TRBJ2-6; no clear D gene. The CDR3 runs 15 residues. The germline V gene encodes CDR1 SNHLY and CDR2 FYNNEI. The V end was cut by 6 bases, the J end by 4 bases, with 13 bases between. The CDR3 DNA is TGTGCCAGCAGCGAGATGACTGCGGGGGCCAACGTCCTGACTTTC. Encoded protein: CASSEMTAGANVLTF. Looking up the rest from reference TRBV2 and TRBJ2-6 gives the full variable domain: EPEVTQTPSHQVTQMGQEVILRCVPISNHLYFYWYRQILGQKVEFLVSFYNNEISEKSEIFDDQFSVERPDGSNFTLKIRSTKLEDSAMYFCASSEMTAGANVLTFGAGSRLTVL.

V is TRBV7-3 and J is TRBJ2-1, with 8 bases identical to TRBD2. This CDR3 is 16 amino acids long. V shed 4 bases and J 8 bases; nucleotides not matched to a gene: 13. From germline, CDR1 is SGHTA and CDR2 FQGTGA. CDR3 loop: CASSSRGSGAGDEQFF. The CDR3 region has the DNA TGTGCCAGCAGCTCGCGCGGTAGCGGGGCTGGGGATGAGCAGTTCTTC.

CDR3 protein: CASRRTSLVKNIQYF. The CDR3 DNA sequence: TGTGCCAGCAGGAGGACTAGCCTTGTCAAAAACATTCAGTACTTC. The chain recombines TRBV6-1 with TRBJ2-4, with 8 bases lining up with TRBD2. The ends lost 6 bases at V and 3 bases at J; junction bases unmatched: 7. This CDR3 has 15 residues. The germline V gene has CDR1 MNHNS and CDR2 SASEGT.

In regard to this clone: Other DNA sequences in this specimen translate into the identical CDR3. J is TRBJ1-1 and V is TRBV5-1; 9 bases map to TRBD1. Germline V gives CDR1 SGHRS, CDR2 YFSETQ. V was pared by 2 bases and J by 2 bases, with 1 base of the junction left unmatched. The CDR3 spans 14 residues. CDR3 residues: CASSLQGANTEAFF. DNA of the CDR3: TGCGCCAGCAGCTTACAGGGGGCAAACACTGAAGCTTTCTTT.

J is TRBJ2-7 and V is TRBV6-5; possible D gene TRBD1, 5 bases. CDR1 MNHEY and CDR2 SVGAGI come from the germline V gene. The germline V and J ends were trimmed by 0 bases and 1 base, with 10 bases remaining between them. This CDR3 has 15 amino acids. The CDR3 sequence is CASSYSMGQSYEQYF. The CDR3 DNA follows: TGTGCCAGCAGTTACTCGATGGGGCAGTCCTACGAGCAGTACTTC.

The V gene is TRBV5-4, the J gene TRBJ2-7; maybe TRBD1 (6 bases). CDR1 SGHNT and CDR2 YYREEE come from the germline V gene (reference sequence). V was pared by 5 bases and J by 0 bases, with 18 bases between. CDR3 length equals 16 residues. In DNA, the CDR3 is TGTGCCAGCAGTCCCGCGGCAGGGGCGAACTCCTACGAGCAGTACTTC. As protein: CASSPAAGANSYEQYF.